The 26 T cell receptor beta chains in this list originate from one sample, sequenced in a study of shared clonotypes between healthy human individuals. Some clones are missing from TCRdb's copy, which holds only in-frame ones; the method was immunoSEQ multiplex PCR. The data contain around 1.1 million clones, 70% to 80% of them singletons. What was sequenced was memory CD4+ T cells from PBMCs. Subset of the sample: CD45RA-negative fraction. All receptors come from a man aged 18 to 29 in good health. Some clones in this sample may be carry-over from other donors' samples.

The chain carries TRBV6-1 and TRBJ2-1; 7 nucleotides match TRBD2. The germline V gene has CDR1 MNHNS and CDR2 SASEGT. After removal of 4 bases from V and 7 bases from J, the junction contained 16 bases not matched to a gene. The CDR3 totals 17 residues. CDR3 nucleotides: TGTGCCAGCAGTGGGGGCTACGGGGGAGGGTCAAAAAATGAGCAGTTCTTC. This translates into CASSGGYGGGSKNEQFF.

The chain uses TRBV9 and TRBJ1-3, with D possibly matching TRBD1 (5 bases). The germline CDR1 and CDR2 sequences are SGDLS and YYNGEE. CDR3 length: 17 amino acids. Trimming removed 4 bases at V and 4 bases at J, with 21 bases between. CDR3 in DNA: TGTGCCAGCAGCACCCCGGGGACTCGCCAGGGAGGAAACACCATATATTTT. It codes for CASSTPGTRQGGNTIYF.

The V gene is TRBV28, the J gene TRBJ2-3; D not certain. Germline CDR1 reads MDHEN; CDR2 reads SYDVKM. V lost 6 bases and J lost 3, with 13 bases in between. The CDR3 has 14 residues. The CDR3 region is CASSPASETDTQYF. DNA of the CDR3: TGTGCCAGCAGCCCGGCCAGCGAGACAGATACGCAGTATTTT.

The chain links TRBV11-3 to TRBJ2-2; D is unclear. This CDR3 is 14 amino acids long. Germline CDR1 reads SGHNT; CDR2 reads YENEEA. Trimming took off 1 base at V and 4 bases at J, with 7 bases between the two ends. CDR3 bases: TGTGCCAGCAGCTTAGCTGCCCCCACCGGGGAGCTGTTTTTT. As protein: CASSLAAPTGELFF.

V and J are TRBV4-3 and TRBJ2-1; 9 nucleotides agree with TRBD2. The germline gives CDR1 LGHNA, CDR2 YSLEER. After removal of 1 base from V and 6 bases from J, the junction contained 4 bases not matched to a gene. The CDR3 is 15 amino acids. CDR3 coding DNA: TGCGCCAGCAGCCAAGGTGCTAGCGGGACCAATGAGCAGTTCTTC. Protein sequence: CASSQGASGTNEQFF.

The chain joins TRBV28 to TRBJ2-7; 8 bases are a match to TRBD2. Germline-derived CDR1 and CDR2 are MDHEN and SYDVKM. V shed 5 bases and J 2 bases; nucleotides not matched to a gene: 17. CDR3 length equals 18 residues. The CDR3 is CASSHPGGREGGPYEQYF. Here the CDR3 DNA reads TGTGCCAGCAGTCACCCCGGCGGACGGGAGGGGGGTCCCTACGAGCAGTACTTC. Using reference TRBV28 and TRBJ2-7 for the parts outside the CDR3, the full variable domain is DVKVTQSSRYLVKRTGEKVFLECVQDMDHENMFWYRQDPGLGLRLIYFSYDVKMKEKGDIPEGYSVSREKKERFSLILESASTNQTSMYLCASSHPGGREGGPYEQYFGPGTRLTVT.

The chain joins TRBV11-1 to TRBJ2-3; D possibly matches TRBD1 or TRBD2 (5 bases each). Looked up from germline, CDR1 is SGHAT and CDR2 is FQDESV (reference sequence). V shed 2 bases and J shed 1 base, with 10 bases lying between them. This CDR3 region has 15 residues. CDR3 bases: TGTGCCAGCAGCTTATGGGGGTTCGGCACAGATACGCAGTATTTT. Translating it yields CASSLWGFGTDTQYF.

The rearrangement uses TRBV19 and TRBJ2-5; D not certain. V gave up 5 bases and J gave up 0 bases, with 10 bases separating them. Germline lookup yields CDR1 LNHDA and CDR2 SQIVND (reference sequence). CDR3 size: 14 residues. In DNA, the CDR3 is TGTGCCAGTAGTGGAAGACGGTACCAAGAGACCCAGTACTTC. Amino acids: CASSGRRYQETQYF.

The chain couples TRBV10-2 to TRBJ1-1; TRBD1 is a possible D gene (5 bases). Per the germline V gene, CDR1 is WSHSY and CDR2 is SAAADI. V lost 3 bases, J lost 6 bases, and 17 bases lay in between. The CDR3 runs 15 residues. CDR3 loop: CASSDIGAAVAEAFF. CDR3 in DNA: TGCGCCAGCAGTGATATAGGGGCAGCCGTCGCTGAAGCTTTCTTT.

This chain links TRBV15 with TRBJ2-5; 7 bases match TRBD2. The CDR3 contains 14 residues. The V and J ends lost 4 bases and 8 bases, in that order; junction bases with no gene match: 10. Germline loops: CDR1 LNHNV, CDR2 YYDKDF (reference sequence). CDR3 amino acids: CATSKRASGETQYF. CDR3 coding DNA: TGTGCCACCAGCAAGAGGGCCAGCGGGGAAACCCAGTACTTC.

This clone has a handful of counts. The rearrangement joins TRBV4-2 to TRBJ2-7; D is possibly TRBD1 (6 bases). The CDR3 has 16 residues. Germline CDR1 and CDR2: LGHNA and YNFKEQ. V was cut by 3 bases and J by 0 bases, with 15 bases left in between. CDR3 sequence: CASSHAETGSSYEQYF. CDR3 nucleotides: TGTGCCAGCAGCCACGCCGAAACAGGGAGCTCCTACGAGCAGTACTTC.

This chain links TRBV5-1 with TRBJ1-5, with TRBD1 identical over 9 bases. In germline, CDR1 is SGHRS, CDR2 YFSETQ. The CDR3 has 16 amino acids. The V gene end was trimmed by 4 bases and the J gene end by 5 bases; junction bases not matched to a gene: 10. CDR3 sequence reads: CASSRTAGTGYQPQHF. CDR3 nucleotide sequence: TGCGCCAGCAGCCGGACAGCCGGGACAGGGTATCAGCCCCAGCATTTT.

V usage is TRBV9 and J usage is TRBJ2-7, with 11 positions matching TRBD1. The CDR3 totals 15 residues. Trimming removed 0 bases from V and 2 bases from J; junction bases left unmatched: 1. Germline CDR1 is SGDLS and CDR2 is YYNGEE. CDR3 coding DNA: TGTGCCAGCAGCGTAGGGGACAGGGGGACCTACGAGCAGTACTTC. This codes for CASSVGDRGTYEQYF.

This clone was observed a handful of times. CDR3 sequence (DNA): TGTGCCAGCAGCTTAGCTACAGACTACACTGAAGCTTTCTTT. Its protein product is CASSLATDYTEAFF. The chain joins TRBV7-2 to TRBJ1-1; D is uncertain. The CDR3 contains 14 residues. Germline-derived CDR1 and CDR2 are SGHTA and FQGNSA. Trimming took 0 bases from V and 3 from J, leaving 8 bases between them.

The CDR3 loop reads CASSRTGQLSEKLFF. The CDR3 bases are TGTGCCAGTAGTAGAACAGGGCAACTAAGTGAAAAACTGTTTTTT. J is TRBJ1-4 and V is TRBV19; D perhaps matches TRBD1 (6 bases). CDR3 length: 15 residues. CDR1 is LNHDA, CDR2 SQIVND, per germline (reference sequence). Between the trimmed V and J ends, which lost 4 bases and 7 bases, there was a span of 16 bases.

V gene TRBV28 combines with J gene TRBJ1-1; 9 positions match TRBD1. The junction had 6 bases not matched to a gene; V was cut back by 4 bases and J by 3 bases. CDR1 is MDHEN and CDR2 is SYDVKM in the germline V gene. The CDR3 runs to 15 residues. The CDR3 is CASSSVGQGDTEAFF. The CDR3 DNA reads TGTGCCAGCAGTTCCGTGGGACAGGGTGACACTGAAGCTTTCTTT.

The V call is TRBV9, the J call TRBJ2-3, with 7 bases identical to TRBD2. The J segment lost 4 bases and the V segment lost 4 bases, leaving 15 bases of the junction unmatched. The CDR3 runs 17 residues. The germline gives CDR1 SGDLS, CDR2 YYNGEE. The CDR3 DNA reads TGTGCCAGCAGCCCCCGAGGTAGCGGGTCTCTCTCAGATACGCAGTATTTT. Its protein product is CASSPRGSGSLSDTQYF. Combining the CDR3 with reference TRBV9 and TRBJ2-3 gives the whole variable domain DSGVTQTPKHLITATGQRVTLRCSPRSGDLSVYWYQQSLDQGLQFLIQYYNGEERAKGNILERFSAQQFPDLHSELNLSSLELGDSALYFCASSPRGSGSLSDTQYFGPGTRLTVL.

The rearrangement joins TRBV7-2 to TRBJ1-4; perhaps TRBD1 as D (6 bases). This CDR3 has 14 amino acids. Germline V gene lookup returns CDR1 SGHTA and CDR2 FQGNSA. V was cut by 4 bases and J by 8 bases, with 14 bases left in between. CDR3 loop: CASSSGRGLEKLFF. Here the CDR3 DNA reads TGTGCCAGCAGCTCGGGCAGGGGACTCGAAAAACTGTTTTTT. The variable domain in full, completed from reference TRBV7-2 and TRBJ1-4, reads GAGVSQSPSNKVTEKGKDVELRCDPISGHTALYWYRQSLGQGLEFLIYFQGNSAPDKSGLPSDRFSAERTGGSVSTLTIQRTQQEDSAVYLCASSSGRGLEKLFFGSGTQLSVL.

J is TRBJ2-1 and V is TRBV14; no definite D call. This CDR3 is built from 18 residues. Germline V gene lookup returns CDR1 SGHDN and CDR2 FVKESK. Trimming removed 3 bases at V and 7 bases at J, with 25 bases between. The CDR3 protein is CASSHPPARPPLPNEQFF. CDR3 coding DNA: TGTGCCAGCAGCCACCCCCCGGCCAGGCCACCTCTCCCAAATGAGCAGTTCTTC.

The rearrangement uses TRBV5-1 and TRBJ1-1, with 7 bases fitting TRBD1. Germline CDR1 reads SGHRS; CDR2 reads YFSETQ. The CDR3 runs to 15 residues. Trimming removed 1 base from V and 5 bases from J; junction bases left unmatched: 8. The CDR3 sequence is CASSLFRTGATEAFF. CDR3 nucleotides: TGCGCCAGCAGCTTGTTCAGGACAGGAGCGACTGAAGCTTTCTTT.

The rearrangement joins TRBV7-2 to TRBJ1-4; TRBD1 aligns across 9 bases. This CDR3 is built from 14 residues. CDR1 and CDR2 from the germline V gene are SGHTA and FQGNSA. J gave up 7 bases and V 5 bases, and 5 bases lay outside the gene matches. The CDR3, as DNA: TGTGCCAGCAGCCAGCGGGGACAGGGTGAAAAACTGTTTTTT. Translation gives CASSQRGQGEKLFF.

This clone occurred once. At one end, the junction sequence differs from germline, possibly due to a read error. The chain recombines TRBV7-2 with TRBJ2-1; 7 nucleotides line up with TRBD1. The CDR3 loop spans 15 amino acids. CDR1 and CDR2 (germline): SGHTA, FQGNSA. The CDR3 DNA follows: TGTGCCAGCAGCAGAGTGGGACAGCCCTACTATGAGCAGTTCTTC. It encodes CASSRVGQPYYEQFF. The full variable domain, with the rest looked up from reference TRBV7-2 and TRBJ2-1, is GAGVSQSPSNKVTEKGKDVELRCDPISGHTALYWYRQSLGQGLEFLIYFQGNSAPDKSGLPSDRFSAERTGGSVSTLTIQRTQQEDSAVYLCASSRVGQPYYEQFFGPGTRLTVL.

J is TRBJ2-5 and V is TRBV30; 8 bases are a match to TRBD1. The J call is uncertain, as TRBJ2-7 better fits the DNA end. CDR1 GTSNPN and CDR2 SVGIG come from the germline V gene (reference sequence). CDR3 size: 15 residues. CDR3 sequence reads: CAWSQGDRSTYEQYF. CDR3 coding DNA: TGTGCCTGGAGCCAAGGGGACAGGAGTACCTACGAGCAGTACTTC.

The chain couples TRBV7-9 to TRBJ1-1; TRBD1 matches at 7 bases. Germline-derived CDR1 and CDR2 are SEHNR and FQNEAQ (reference sequence). The CDR3 extends over 15 amino acids. Trimming removed 4 bases from V and 1 base from J; junction bases left unmatched: 6. The CDR3 is CASSSAGGRNTEAFF. The CDR3 nucleotides are TGTGCCAGCAGCTCCGCAGGGGGAAGGAACACTGAAGCTTTCTTT.

Regarding this clone: A read error may be the cause here, since a much bigger clone is one base away. No conserved phenylalanine or tryptophan ends this CDR3, so it is likely a read error. The rearrangement links TRBV30 to TRBJ1-1, with a weak D call TRBD1 (6 bases). The germline gives CDR1 GTSNPN, CDR2 SVGIG (reference sequence). The V and J ends lost 0 bases and 11 bases respectively, with 10 bases between them. The CDR3 has 11 residues. The CDR3 sequence: CAWSVHRAAFL. CDR3 sequence (DNA): TGTGCCTGGAGTGTACACAGGGCCGCTTTCCTT.

This chain connects TRBV6-1 to TRBJ1-2; D is ambiguous. CDR1 is MNHNS and CDR2 is SASEGT in the germline V gene. The CDR3 consists of 13 residues. V gave up 6 bases and J gave up 1 base, with 9 bases separating them. The CDR3 DNA reads TGTGCCAGCAGCAGTGAGTTTAACTATGGCTACACCTTC. Amino acids: CASSSEFNYGYTF.